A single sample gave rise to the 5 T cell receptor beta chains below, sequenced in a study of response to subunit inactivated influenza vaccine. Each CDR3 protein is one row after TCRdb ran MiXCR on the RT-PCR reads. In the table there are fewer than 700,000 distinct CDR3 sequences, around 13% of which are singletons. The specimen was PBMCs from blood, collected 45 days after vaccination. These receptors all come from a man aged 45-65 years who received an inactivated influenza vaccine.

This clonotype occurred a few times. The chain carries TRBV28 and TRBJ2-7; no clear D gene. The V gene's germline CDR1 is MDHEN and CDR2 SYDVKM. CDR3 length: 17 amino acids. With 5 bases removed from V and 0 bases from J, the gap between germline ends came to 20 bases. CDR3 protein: CASSHMATPYFSYEQYF. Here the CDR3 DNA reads TGTGCCAGCAGTCATATGGCTACACCCTACTTCTCCTACGAGCAGTACTTC.

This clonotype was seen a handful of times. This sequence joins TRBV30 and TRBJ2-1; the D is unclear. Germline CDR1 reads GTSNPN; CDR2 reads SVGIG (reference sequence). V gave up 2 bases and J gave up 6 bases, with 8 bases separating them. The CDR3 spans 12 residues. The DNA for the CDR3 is TGTGCCTGGAGTCGGCAGGCCAATGAGCAGTTCTTC. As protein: CAWSRQANEQFF.

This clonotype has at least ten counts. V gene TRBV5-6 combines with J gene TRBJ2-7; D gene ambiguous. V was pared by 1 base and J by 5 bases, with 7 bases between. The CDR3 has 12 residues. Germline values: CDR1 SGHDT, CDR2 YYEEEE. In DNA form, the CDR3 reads TGTGCCAGCAGCTTGTCTGGGAACGAGCAGTACTTC. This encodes CASSLSGNEQYF.

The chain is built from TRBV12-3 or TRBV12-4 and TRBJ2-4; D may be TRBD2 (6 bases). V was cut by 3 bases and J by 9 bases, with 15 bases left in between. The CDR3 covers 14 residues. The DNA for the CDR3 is TGTGCCAGCAGTTTGGCGGGGTTGAGGGGCATTCAGTACTTC. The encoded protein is CASSLAGLRGIQYF.

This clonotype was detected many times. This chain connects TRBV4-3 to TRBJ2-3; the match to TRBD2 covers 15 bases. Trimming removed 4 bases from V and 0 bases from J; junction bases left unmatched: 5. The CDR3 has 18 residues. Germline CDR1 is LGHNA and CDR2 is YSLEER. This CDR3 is CASSLGLAGGPSTDTQYF. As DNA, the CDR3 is TGCGCCAGCAGCCTGGGACTAGCGGGGGGCCCTAGCACAGATACGCAGTATTTT.